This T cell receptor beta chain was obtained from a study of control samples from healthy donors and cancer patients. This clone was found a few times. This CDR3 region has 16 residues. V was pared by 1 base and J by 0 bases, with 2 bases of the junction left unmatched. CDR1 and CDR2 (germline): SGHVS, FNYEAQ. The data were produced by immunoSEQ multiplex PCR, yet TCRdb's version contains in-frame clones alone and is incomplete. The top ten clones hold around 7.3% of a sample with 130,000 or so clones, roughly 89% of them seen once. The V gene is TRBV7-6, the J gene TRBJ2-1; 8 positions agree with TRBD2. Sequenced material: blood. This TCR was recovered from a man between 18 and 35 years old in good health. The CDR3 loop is CASSLVGGDSYNEQFF. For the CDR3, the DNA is TGTGCCAGCAGCTTAGTCGGGGGGGACTCCTACAATGAGCAGTTCTTC.